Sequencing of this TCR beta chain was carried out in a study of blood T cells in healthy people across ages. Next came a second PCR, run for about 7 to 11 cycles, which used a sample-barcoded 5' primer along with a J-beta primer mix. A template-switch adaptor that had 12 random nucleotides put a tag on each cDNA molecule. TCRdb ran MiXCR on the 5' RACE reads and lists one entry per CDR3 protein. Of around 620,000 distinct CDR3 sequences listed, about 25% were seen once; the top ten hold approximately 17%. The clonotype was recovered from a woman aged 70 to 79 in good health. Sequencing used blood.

CDR3 protein: CASSLGPDYWDTDFETQYF. As DNA, the CDR3 is TGTGCCAGCAGCCTAGGGCCCGATTATTGGGACACGGATTTTGAGACCCAGTACTTC. The rearrangement links TRBV7-9 to TRBJ2-5; possibly TRBD1 for D (6 bases). Germline V gene lookup returns CDR1 SEHNR and CDR2 FQNEAQ (reference sequence). V lost 5 bases, J lost 5 bases, and 30 bases lay in between. This CDR3 contains 19 residues. The full variable domain, with the rest looked up from reference TRBV7-9 and TRBJ2-5, is DTGVSQNPRHKITKRGQNVTFRCDPISEHNRLYWYRQTLGQGPEFLTYFQNEAQLEKSRLLSDRFSAERPKGSFSTLEIQRTEQGDSAMYLCASSLGPDYWDTDFETQYFGPGTRLLVL.